Listed below are T cell receptor beta chains from one sample, sequenced in a study of T cell repertoires in cytomegalovirus infection. For these TCRs, the target antigens are not known. TCRdb passed the reads through MiXCR, listing each CDR3 protein once. The table shows approximately 500,000 distinct CDR3 sequences, with around 35% occurring only once. The sample was cultured PBMCs, taken from culture after CMV antigen stimulation. Source of these receptors: a human donor in good health (CMV status not recorded). Some clones in this sample may be carry-over from other donors' samples. Both conserved end residues are part of each CDR3.

J | V | CDR3
TRBJ2-1 | TRBV6-5 | CASSYATLAGYNEQFF
TRBJ2-3 | TRBV20-1 | CSAMGADTQYF
TRBJ1-1 | TRBV19 | CASSKYRTNTEAFF
TRBJ1-5 | TRBV10-3 | CAISWDSNQPQHF
TRBJ2-7 | TRBV27 | CASSWGGGYEQYF
TRBJ2-2 | TRBV29-1 | CSAGTSGRSTGELFF
TRBJ2-2 | TRBV7-2 | CASSLGSYTGELFF
TRBJ2-1 | TRBV18 | CASSPPTGGRNEQFF
TRBJ2-1 | TRBV4-1 | CASSQYSGRASADEQFF
TRBJ2-4 | TRBV7-9 | CASSPGGRNGAKNIQYF
TRBJ1-1 | TRBV28 | CAAQGRDRIEAFF
TRBJ1-3 | TRBV5-8 | CASSLTVGGNTIYF
TRBJ2-3 | TRBV5-4 | CASTLTREGDTQYF
TRBJ2-5 | TRBV7-2 | CASRPSTGTSRETQYF
TRBJ1-4 | TRBV6-1 | CASSPDRRNEKLFF
TRBJ2-1 | TRBV6-2/TRBV6-3 | CASSPLRVAGGVEQFF
TRBJ2-7 | TRBV4-1 | CASSQGGYPYEQYF
TRBJ2-6 | TRBV6-6 | CATDGARGNSGANVLTF
TRBJ2-3 | TRBV6-1 | CASSPLTGGTDTQYF
TRBJ2-7 | TRBV27 | CASRIAGGDYEQYF
TRBJ1-5 | TRBV11-2 | CASSRAPGGNQPQHF
TRBJ1-4 | TRBV12-3/TRBV12-4 | CASSDDRLPREKLFF
TRBJ1-2 | TRBV9 | CASSKSDRSDYGYTF
TRBJ2-5 | TRBV7-2 | CASSLDQGEETQYF
TRBJ2-1 | TRBV28 | CASSPWTSGRNEQFF
TRBJ1-1 | TRBV25-1 | CASSELGPTMGNTEAFF
TRBJ1-2 | TRBV6-1 | CASSDWLSYGYTF
TRBJ1-6 | TRBV4-1 | CASSQEDTSNSPLHF
TRBJ2-5 | TRBV4-1 | CASSQEDGVQETQYF
TRBJ1-6 | TRBV28 | CASSLYMSSYNSPLHF
TRBJ2-1 | TRBV7-2 | CASSLEGTSGRAYNEQFF
TRBJ2-3 | TRBV12-3/TRBV12-4 | CASSLAGTTDTQYF
TRBJ2-3 | TRBV2 | CASGGRMLVF
TRBJ1-5 | TRBV7-8 | CASSLEIRGADQPQHF
TRBJ1-1 | TRBV7-9 | CASSVPTAEAFF
TRBJ1-2 | TRBV27 | CASSPRTGGVYGYTF
TRBJ1-1 | TRBV7-2 | CASSTFRGARRDTEAFF
TRBJ2-5 | TRBV2 | CASSARQGLETQYF
TRBJ1-2 | TRBV11-3 | CASSFRPLLYGYTF
TRBJ1-3 | TRBV19 | CASSDFSGNTIYF
TRBJ1-4 | TRBV6-8 | CASSYSFTGEELFF
TRBJ2-2 | TRBV7-2 | CASSPTGVPGELFF
TRBJ2-5 | TRBV10-3 | CAISARSGTETQYF
TRBJ2-1 | TRBV28 | CASSPKRGRGYHNEQFF
TRBJ2-5 | TRBV10-3 | CAIRGQGVGLMSETQYF
TRBJ2-2 | TRBV28 | CASKTWRENTGELFF
TRBJ2-1 | TRBV27 | CASIRGGGTSGNEQFF
TRBJ2-6 | TRBV12-3/TRBV12-4 | CASSLLVPANVLTF
TRBJ1-4 | TRBV4-1 | CASSQGRGRTKKLFF
TRBJ2-1 | TRBV6-1 | CANSPRGQNEQFF
TRBJ2-2 | TRBV11-2 | CASITSGIVGELFF
TRBJ2-3 | TRBV7-9 | CASSLPPGRDTQYF
TRBJ2-3 | TRBV27 | CASSNPTSGRPVDLTDTQYF
TRBJ1-5 | TRBV7-2 | CASSPPGHSNQPQHF
TRBJ2-1 | TRBV19 | CASSSSSWNEQFF